This T cell receptor (beta chain) was sequenced during a study of blood T cell repertoires in COVID-19. About the study: The United States, Italy and Spain were the sources of the acute and convalescent COVID-19 samples.

Some clones are missing from TCRdb's copy, which holds only in-frame ones; the method was immunoSEQ multiplex PCR. Of about 300,000 clones in the sample, around 92% are singletons; the top ten hold roughly 1.9%. This CDR3 region has 17 residues. The V gene's germline CDR1 is SGHDN and CDR2 FVKESK. V shed 4 bases and J 0 bases; nucleotides not matched to a gene: 5. The sequencing sample was made of peripheral blood. The receptor comes from a woman aged 30 to 39 with COVID-19, enrolled during active disease. V is TRBV14 and J is TRBJ2-1; 11 nucleotides match TRBD2. The CDR3 DNA sequence: TGTGCCAGCAGCCGACGACTAGCGGGGAGCTCCTACAATGAGCAGTTCTTC. Translated: CASSRRLAGSSYNEQFF.